This passage covers 27 T cell receptor beta chains from one sample sequenced in a study of blood T cell repertoires in COVID-19. Assay used: immunoSEQ multiplex PCR; TCRdb lists only in-frame clones, some missing. The table has 250,000 to 400,000 clones, around nine tenths seen once. The sequencing sample was made of PBMCs or T cells enriched from blood (not recorded which). The origin of the receptors is a man aged 60 to 69 who had recovered from COVID-19.

CDR3 in amino acids: CASRYLAEGTDTQYF. In DNA form, the CDR3 reads TGTGCCAGCAGATATCTAGCGGAGGGCACAGATACGCAGTATTTT. The J gene is TRBJ2-3, the V gene TRBV6-5; TRBD2 matches 7 bases. Per the germline V gene, CDR1 is MNHEY and CDR2 is SVGAGI. Germline trimming cut 6 bases from V and 1 base from J; bases unmatched to any gene: 7. The CDR3 covers 15 residues.

The V and J genes are TRBV10-1 and TRBJ2-3; perhaps TRBD2 as D (6 bases). The CDR3 totals 13 residues. The V end was cut by 6 bases, the J end by 4 bases, with 11 bases between. Germline V gives CDR1 WNHNN, CDR2 SYGVQD (reference sequence). The CDR3 loop is CASRPGGSDTQYF. CDR3 nucleotides: TGCGCCAGCAGACCCGGAGGGTCAGATACGCAGTATTTT.

This clone was observed a single time. This rearrangement joins TRBV7-9 to TRBJ1-6; the D gene is possibly TRBD1 (6 bases). The germline gives CDR1 SEHNR, CDR2 FQNEAQ (reference sequence). This CDR3 is built from 17 residues. Trimming took 5 bases from V and 7 from J, leaving 21 bases between them. CDR3 sequence reads: CASSRIRQTGANSPLHF. Here the CDR3 DNA reads TGTGCCAGCAGCCGCATACGCCAGACAGGTGCAAATTCACCCCTCCACTTT.

The chain employs TRBV6-2 or TRBV6-3 and TRBJ2-5; 7 positions agree with TRBD2. Looked up from germline, CDR1 is MNHEY and CDR2 is SVGEGT. CDR3 length: 17 amino acids. The junction had 11 bases not matched to a gene; V was cut back by 2 bases and J by 2 bases. CDR3 loop: CASSYGGGLDSQETQYF. DNA for the CDR3: TGTGCCAGCAGTTACGGGGGGGGATTGGACTCTCAAGAGACCCAGTACTTC.

The chain is built from TRBV6-5 and TRBJ1-1; 7 nucleotides agree with TRBD1. Germline CDR1 is MNHEY and CDR2 is SVGAGI. This CDR3 region has 14 residues. Trimming cost V 3 bases and J 8 bases; bases outside gene matches: 9. The CDR3 bases are TGTGCCAGCAGTTATTCCAGGGGGGATCTGGAAGCTTTCTTT. It is translated as CASSYSRGDLEAFF.

In its sample, this clone ranks as medium-sized (0.01 to 0.1%). The chain links TRBV27 to TRBJ1-2, with D unclear. Germline lookup yields CDR1 MNHEY and CDR2 SMNVEV (reference sequence). The CDR3 sequence is 15 residues long. V was pared by 0 bases and J by 5 bases, with 13 bases between. The CDR3 DNA follows: TGTGCCAGCAGTTTATCGGTCGGGTTCGGGTATGGCTACACCTTC. Translating it yields CASSLSVGFGYGYTF.

This chain uses TRBV24-1 with TRBJ1-5; 8 bases align to TRBD1. The germline CDR1 and CDR2 sequences are KGHDR and SFDVKD. The CDR3 is 15 residues long. V shed 5 bases, J shed 1 base, and the junction held 3 bases outside the gene matches. The CDR3 sequence is CATSAPGGSNQPQHF. In DNA form, the CDR3 reads TGTGCCACCAGTGCTCCAGGGGGCAGCAATCAGCCCCAGCATTTT.

The J gene is TRBJ2-3, the V gene TRBV3-1 (or the pseudogene TRBV3-2), with 10 bases matching TRBD2. Germline lookup yields CDR1 LGHDT and CDR2 YNNKEL (reference sequence). The CDR3 extends over 17 amino acids. V was clipped by 1 base and J by 0 bases; unmatched bases: 4. CDR3 coding DNA: TGTGCCAGCAGCCAAGGGCTAGCGGGGGCTAGCACAGATACGCAGTATTTT. This sequence encodes CASSQGLAGASTDTQYF.

This chain links TRBV28 with TRBJ2-7, with TRBD1 identical over 7 bases. The CDR3 covers 14 residues. V dropped 8 bases and J dropped 3; count of bases not matched to a gene: 10. Germline CDR1 reads MDHEN; CDR2 reads SYDVKM. The CDR3 protein is CASRGGPRYYEQYF. CDR3 DNA: TGTGCCAGCCGAGGGGGCCCGCGGTACTACGAGCAGTACTTC.

On this clone: An end of the junction differs from the germline gene, which may be a read error. V usage is TRBV4-1 and J usage is TRBJ2-7, with D perhaps matching TRBD2 (5 bases). The CDR3 is 14 amino acids. Germline V gives CDR1 MGHRA, CDR2 YSYEKL. The CDR3 DNA sequence: TGCGCCAGCAGCCAGTATAGCGAATCCTACGGGCAGTACTTC. Translated, it gives CASSQYSESYGQYF.

The chain employs TRBV5-1 and TRBJ2-1, with a weak D call TRBD1 (5 bases). The CDR3 runs to 13 residues. The germline CDR1 and CDR2 sequences are SGHRS and YFSETQ. V lost 1 base to trimming and J lost 8 bases, with 10 bases between them. As DNA, the CDR3 is TGCGCCAGCAGCTTGAATCAGGGCTATGAGCAGTTCTTC. Amino acid sequence: CASSLNQGYEQFF.

This clone was recorded once. The chain joins TRBV5-1 to TRBJ2-6; TRBD2 aligns across 10 bases. CDR1 SGHRS and CDR2 YFSETQ come from the germline V gene. The CDR3 extends over 17 amino acids. With V trimmed by 4 bases and J by 0 bases, 4 bases remained unmatched. The CDR3 reads CASSRTSGSSGANVLTF. The CDR3 bases are TGCGCCAGCAGCCGGACTAGCGGTTCCTCTGGGGCCAACGTCCTGACTTTC. Filled out from reference TRBV5-1 and TRBJ2-6, the complete variable domain reads KAGVTQTPRYLIKTRGQQVTLSCSPISGHRSVSWYQQTPGQGLQFLFEYFSETQRNKGNFPGRFSGRQFSNSRSEMNVSTLELGDSALYLCASSRTSGSSGANVLTFGAGSRLTVL.

V gene TRBV5-8 combines with J gene TRBJ2-1, with D possibly being TRBD1 (5 bases). The germline CDR1 and CDR2 sequences are SGHTS and YDEGEE. The CDR3 has 14 amino acids. V was shortened by 4 bases and J by 0 bases, with 8 bases between the two germline ends. The CDR3, as DNA: TGTGCCAGCAGCACGGACATCTCCTACAATGAGCAGTTCTTC. It encodes CASSTDISYNEQFF.

The V gene is TRBV7-3, the J gene TRBJ1-1; a weak D match, TRBD1 (5 bases). The V gene lost 4 bases and the J gene lost 4 bases, with 10 bases spanning the gap. Looked up from germline, CDR1 is SGHTA and CDR2 is FQGTGA. CDR3 length equals 13 residues. The CDR3 loop is CASSSDGGTEAFF. CDR3 coding DNA: TGTGCCAGCAGCTCGGACGGGGGCACTGAAGCTTTCTTT.

This chain joins TRBV5-4 and TRBJ2-3; TRBD1 matches at 7 bases. V was pared by 4 bases and J by 0 bases, with 8 bases of the junction left unmatched. CDR3 length: 16 residues. Germline assignment: CDR1 SGHNT and CDR2 YYREEE (reference sequence). The CDR3 loop is CASSATPGQSTDTQYF. The CDR3 bases are TGTGCCAGCAGCGCTACGCCGGGACAGAGCACAGATACGCAGTATTTT.

V and J are TRBV3-1 (or the pseudogene TRBV3-2) and TRBJ1-4; possible D gene TRBD1, 5 bases. Germline CDR1 is LGHDT and CDR2 is YNNKEL (reference sequence). The CDR3 is 17 amino acids. The V end lost 1 base, the J end lost 8 bases, and 20 bases lay between the germline ends. CDR3 residues: CASSQVNGMRGGEKLFF. The CDR3 nucleotides are TGTGCCAGCAGCCAAGTAAACGGGATGAGGGGAGGAGAAAAACTGTTTTTT.

The rearrangement joins TRBV27 to TRBJ2-5; no definite D call. V shed 7 bases and J shed 0 bases, with 6 bases lying between them. Germline-derived CDR1 and CDR2 are MNHEY and SMNVEV (reference sequence). The CDR3 contains 12 residues. CDR3 in DNA: TGTGCCAGCACCGAGTACCAAGAGACCCAGTACTTC. Translation gives CASTEYQETQYF.

The chain links TRBV28 to TRBJ2-1, with D maybe TRBD2 (6 bases). Trimming removed 6 bases from V and 1 base from J, with 19 bases in between. The CDR3 spans 17 residues. The V gene's germline CDR1 is MDHEN and CDR2 SYDVKM. The CDR3 sequence is CASSHTEGLRSYNEQFF. The CDR3 DNA is TGTGCCAGCAGCCACACGGAGGGTCTTAGGTCCTACAATGAGCAGTTCTTC.

V and J are TRBV5-4 and TRBJ2-7, with D tentatively TRBD2 (6 bases). The CDR3 contains 16 residues. Trimming took 0 bases from V and 0 from J, leaving 13 bases between them. Germline V gene lookup returns CDR1 SGHNT and CDR2 YYREEE (reference sequence). CDR3: CASSLAVSGSSYEQYF. Here the CDR3 DNA reads TGTGCCAGCAGCTTGGCGGTTAGCGGAAGCTCCTACGAGCAGTACTTC.

The CDR3 DNA reads TGTGCCAGCAGCCTCTCACAGGGGGCTGGAGAAAAACTGTTTTTT. It is translated as CASSLSQGAGEKLFF. This sequence joins TRBV9 and TRBJ1-4, with TRBD1 matching over 9 bases. After removal of 4 bases from V and 8 bases from J, the junction contained 9 bases not matched to a gene. Per the germline V gene, CDR1 is SGDLS and CDR2 is YYNGEE. The length of the CDR3 is 15 residues.

This chain links TRBV5-4 with TRBJ1-3; D gene ambiguous. The germline V gene encodes CDR1 SGHNT and CDR2 YYREEE (reference sequence). The CDR3 has 16 amino acids. Trimming took 4 bases from V and 0 from J, leaving 14 bases between them. The DNA of the CDR3 is TGTGCCAGCAGCGTGGGAGGCAGAGGCTCTGGAAACACCATATATTTT. It yields the protein CASSVGGRGSGNTIYF.

CDR3 coding DNA: TGTGCCTCCCACAGGGGAGAGTATGGCTACACCTTC. Its translation: CASHRGEYGYTF. V is TRBV30 and J is TRBJ1-2; TRBD1 aligns across 7 bases. Per the germline V gene, CDR1 is GTSNPN and CDR2 is SVGIG (reference sequence). The CDR3 loop spans 12 amino acids. After removal of 7 bases from V and 5 bases from J, the junction contained 7 bases not matched to a gene.

The CDR3 loop is CASSQQGARGYTF. The DNA for the CDR3 is TGTGCCAGCAGCCAGCAGGGGGCTCGGGGCTACACCTTC. The rearrangement links TRBV7-9 to TRBJ1-2; 8 bases are a match to TRBD1. J lost 8 bases, V lost 5 bases, and 7 bases had no gene match. Germline-derived CDR1 and CDR2 are SEHNR and FQNEAQ (reference sequence). The CDR3 extends over 13 amino acids.

V and J are TRBV14 and TRBJ2-3, with 10 bases fitting TRBD2. This CDR3 is built from 16 residues. Per the germline V gene, CDR1 is SGHDN and CDR2 is FVKESK. Losses at the gene ends were 4 bases for V and 2 bases for J; bases not matched to a gene: 6. The CDR3 nucleotides read TGTGCCAGCAGCCCAGGACTAGCGGCTATCACAGATACGCAGTATTTT. It yields the protein CASSPGLAAITDTQYF.

The rearrangement uses TRBV29-1 and TRBJ2-7; 7 positions match TRBD2. Trimming took 5 bases from V and 0 from J; bases not matched to a gene: 4. The CDR3 is 13 residues long. CDR1 and CDR2 (germline): SQVTM, ANQGSEA. DNA for the CDR3: TGCAGCGTTTGGGGGGGAAGCTCCTACGAGCAGTACTTC. Translating it yields CSVWGGSSYEQYF.

The chain has TRBV4-2 and TRBJ2-1; D is possibly TRBD2 (5 bases). The CDR3 has 16 amino acids. Trimming stripped 0 bases from V and 1 base from J, with 10 bases between. CDR1 and CDR2 (germline): LGHNA, YNFKEQ. The CDR3 sequence: CASSQEWESSYNEQFF. CDR3 coding DNA: TGTGCCAGCAGCCAAGAATGGGAGTCTTCCTACAATGAGCAGTTCTTC.

V and J are TRBV30 and TRBJ2-3, with 11 bases matching TRBD2. CDR1 and CDR2 from the germline V gene are GTSNPN and SVGIG (reference sequence). The J segment lost 6 bases and the V segment lost 0 bases, leaving 11 bases of the junction unmatched. The CDR3 runs to 17 residues. CDR3 sequence: CAWSVRILAGGEDTQYF. CDR3 sequence (DNA): TGTGCCTGGAGTGTCCGGATCCTAGCGGGAGGTGAGGATACGCAGTATTTT.